These T cell receptor beta chains were read from a single sample in a study of OX40 agonist ivuxolimab in advanced cancers. Measured with immunoSEQ multiplex PCR; TCRdb has only the in-frame clones, and not every one. Of fewer than 65,000 clones in the sample, 75% to 90% are singletons; the top ten hold approximately 1.4%. The starting material was CD4+ or CD8+ T cells sorted from blood, obtained in a trial of the OX40 agonist ivuxolimab. The receptors derive from an adult with an advanced solid tumor such as melanoma, head and neck, liver or kidney cancer. Both conserved end residues are part of each CDR3. The D gene is left open where the match is weak. The size of a clone is reported for some rows only, either as once, few or many, or as a class for expanded clones.

V gene: TRBV9; J gene: TRBJ2-7; clone size: .; D gene: .; CDR3 DNA: TGTGCCAGCAGCCCATCTTTGGGGGCGCAGTACGAGCAGTACTTC; CDR3 protein: CASSPSLGAQYEQYF
V gene: TRBV14; J gene: TRBJ1-3; clone size: few; D gene: .; CDR3 DNA: TGTGCCAGCAGCCGAAGTGGATCTGGAAACACCATATATTTT; CDR3 protein: CASSRSGSGNTIYF
V gene: TRBV6-5; J gene: TRBJ2-1; clone size: once; D gene: .; CDR3 DNA: TGTGCCAGCAGTTACTCGGGGGGTAGTGAGCAGTTCTTC; CDR3 protein: CASSYSGGSEQFF
V gene: TRBV12-5; J gene: TRBJ1-1; clone size: .; D gene: .; CDR3 DNA: TGTGCTAGCTCGCGGGGAGGGACCACTGAAGCTTTCTTT; CDR3 protein: CASSRGGTTEAFF
V gene: TRBV7-8; J gene: TRBJ1-2; clone size: .; D gene: .; CDR3 DNA: TGTGCCAGCAGCTCTCAGGGTACTTATGGCTACACCTTC; CDR3 protein: CASSSQGTYGYTF
V gene: TRBV27; J gene: TRBJ2-1; clone size: .; D gene: TRBD2; CDR3 DNA: TGTGCCAGCAGTTTATCCCTAGCGGGGAGTAAGGACGAGCAGTTCTTC; CDR3 protein: CASSLSLAGSKDEQFF
V gene: TRBV5-5; J gene: TRBJ2-1; clone size: .; D gene: TRBD1; CDR3 DNA: TGTGCCAGCAGCAGGCGGACAGGGGAGAATGAGCAGTTCTTC; CDR3 protein: CASSRRTGENEQFF
V gene: TRBV30; J gene: TRBJ2-7; clone size: .; D gene: TRBD2; CDR3 DNA: TGTGCCTGGAGAGGGCCGGGACTAACAAGCTCCTACGAGCAGTACTTC; CDR3 protein: CAWRGPGLTSSYEQYF
V gene: TRBV11-3; J gene: TRBJ2-1; clone size: .; D gene: .; CDR3 DNA: TGTGCCAGCAGCTCGGGACTTTACAATGAGCAGTTCTTC; CDR3 protein: CASSSGLYNEQFF
V gene: TRBV10-3; J gene: TRBJ2-3; clone size: .; D gene: .; CDR3 DNA: TGTGCCATCAGTGTATCAGGAGCAGATACGCAGTATTTT; CDR3 protein: CAISVSGADTQYF
V gene: TRBV7-7; J gene: TRBJ2-5; clone size: .; D gene: .; CDR3 DNA: TGTGCTAGCAGCTTAGGGGGGCCCCTCGCGGAGACCCAGTACTTC; CDR3 protein: CASSLGGPLAETQYF
V gene: TRBV18; J gene: TRBJ1-3; clone size: .; D gene: TRBD1; CDR3 DNA: TGTGCCAGCTCACCACCGTCCCAGGGGGACACCATATATTTT; CDR3 protein: CASSPPSQGDTIYF
V gene: TRBV14; J gene: TRBJ1-4; clone size: .; D gene: .; CDR3 DNA: TGTGCCAGCAGCCAAGAAACAGGGTTGACTGAAAAACTGTTTTTT; CDR3 protein: CASSQETGLTEKLFF
V gene: TRBV7-7; J gene: TRBJ2-1; clone size: .; D gene: .; CDR3 DNA: TGTGCTAGCAGCCCCCCGGACCGGGACAATGAGCAGTTCTTC; CDR3 protein: CASSPPDRDNEQFF
V gene: TRBV30; J gene: TRBJ1-2; clone size: .; D gene: .; CDR3 DNA: TGTGCCTGGTCCTTGGGGGGGGGTGGCTACACCTTC; CDR3 protein: CAWSLGGGGYTF
V gene: TRBV10-1; J gene: TRBJ2-7; clone size: .; D gene: .; CDR3 DNA: TGCGCCAGCAGCGAGCCTGGGGGAGGCTCCTACGAGCAGTACTTC; CDR3 protein: CASSEPGGGSYEQYF
V gene: TRBV23-1; J gene: TRBJ2-7; clone size: .; D gene: TRBD2; CDR3 DNA: TGCGCCAGCAGTCAATGCGAGAGCGGGGGCTCCTACGAGCAGTACTTC; CDR3 protein: CASSQCESGGSYEQYF
V gene: TRBV18; J gene: TRBJ1-1; clone size: .; D gene: TRBD1; CDR3 DNA: TGTGCCAGCTCACAGGACAGGGGAAACACTGAAGCTTTCTTT; CDR3 protein: CASSQDRGNTEAFF
V gene: TRBV15; J gene: TRBJ2-7; clone size: .; D gene: .; CDR3 DNA: TGTGCCACCAGCAGAGAGTTGCTGGCGGCGGGGGAGCAGTACTTC; CDR3 protein: CATSRELLAAGEQYF
V gene: TRBV10-3; J gene: TRBJ2-1; clone size: .; D gene: .; CDR3 DNA: TGTGCCGGCGGACCTGGGGGGACCCTCAATGAGCAGTTCTTC; CDR3 protein: CAGGPGGTLNEQFF
V gene: TRBV18; J gene: TRBJ2-2; clone size: once; D gene: .; CDR3 DNA: TGTGCCAGTCGACTCCCTGGGGGGACCGGGGAGCTGTTTTTT; CDR3 protein: CASRLPGGTGELFF
V gene: TRBV29-1; J gene: TRBJ2-4; clone size: .; D gene: .; CDR3 DNA: TGCAGCGTGGGCCCTGAATTAGCCAAAAACATTCAGTACTTC; CDR3 protein: CSVGPELAKNIQYF
V gene: TRBV19; J gene: TRBJ1-4; clone size: .; D gene: .; CDR3 DNA: TGTGCCAGTACCGACTTGGGTGAAAAACTGTTTTTT; CDR3 protein: CASTDLGEKLFF
V gene: TRBV5-5; J gene: TRBJ2-7; clone size: once; D gene: TRBD1; CDR3 DNA: TGTGCCAGCAGCTTGGGAGGGGGCAGAAGCGACGAGCAGTACTTC; CDR3 protein: CASSLGGGRSDEQYF
V gene: TRBV5-1; J gene: TRBJ2-3; clone size: .; D gene: TRBD1; CDR3 DNA: TGCGCCAGCAGCTCACCGGGACAGGGGACAGATACGCAGTATTTT; CDR3 protein: CASSSPGQGTDTQYF